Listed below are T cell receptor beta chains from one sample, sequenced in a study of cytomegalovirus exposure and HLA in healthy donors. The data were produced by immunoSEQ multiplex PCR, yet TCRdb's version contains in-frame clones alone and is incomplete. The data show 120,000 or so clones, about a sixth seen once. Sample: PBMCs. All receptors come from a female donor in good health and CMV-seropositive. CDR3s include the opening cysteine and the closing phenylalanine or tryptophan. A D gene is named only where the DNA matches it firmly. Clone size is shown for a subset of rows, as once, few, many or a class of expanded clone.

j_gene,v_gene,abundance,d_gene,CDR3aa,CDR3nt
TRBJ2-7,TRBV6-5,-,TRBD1,CASSYSTGTGTYEQYF,TGTGCCAGCAGTTACTCGACCGGGACAGGGACCTACGAGCAGTACTTC
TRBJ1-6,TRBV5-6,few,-,CASSFWKAGQPLHF,TGTGCCAGCAGCTTTTGGAAGGCAGGTCAACCCCTCCACTTT
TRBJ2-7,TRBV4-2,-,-,CASSQVQGRYEQYF,TGTGCCAGCAGCCAAGTACAGGGAAGGTACGAGCAGTACTTC
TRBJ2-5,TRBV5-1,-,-,CASSFQAGETQYF,TGCGCCAGCAGCTTTCAAGCGGGAGAGACCCAGTACTTC
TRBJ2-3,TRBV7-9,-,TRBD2,CASSLQSSGVLGSEYF,TGTGCCAGCAGCTTACAATCTAGCGGGGTGCTAGGGAGTGAGTATTTT
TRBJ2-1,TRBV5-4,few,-,CASSLVLAENNEQFF,TGTGCCAGCAGCTTGGTGCTGGCGGAGAACAATGAGCAGTTCTTC
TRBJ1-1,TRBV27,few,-,CASSLSISGGEAFF,TGTGCCAGCAGTTTATCGATCTCGGGGGGTGAAGCTTTCTTT
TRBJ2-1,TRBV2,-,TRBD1,CATPGTGEAPGQFF,TGTGCCACCCCCGGGACAGGGGAAGCCCCTGGGCAGTTCTTC
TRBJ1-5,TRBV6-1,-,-,CASSAPSGAYSNQPQHF,TGTGCCAGCAGTGCCCCATCGGGAGCATATAGCAATCAGCCCCAGCATTTT
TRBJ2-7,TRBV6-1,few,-,CASSLGLYYEQYF,TGTGCCAGTTCCTTGGGACTGTACTACGAGCAGTACTTC
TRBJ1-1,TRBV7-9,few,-,CASSLQGTNTEAFF,TGTGCCAGCAGCTTACAGGGTACGAACACTGAAGCTTTCTTT
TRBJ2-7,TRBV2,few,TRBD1,CASRPDRGAYEQYF,TGTGCCAGCAGACCGGACAGGGGGGCCTACGAGCAGTACTTC
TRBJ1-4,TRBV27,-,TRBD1,CASSPGQFNEKLFF,TGTGCCAGCAGCCCGGGACAGTTTAATGAAAAACTGTTTTTT
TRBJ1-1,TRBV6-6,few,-,CASSAPGGISNTEAFF,TGTGCCAGCAGTGCCCCTGGGGGGATCTCGAACACTGAAGCTTTCTTT
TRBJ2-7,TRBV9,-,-,CASSVEAGSYEQYF,TGTGCCAGCAGCGTAGAGGCGGGATCCTACGAGCAGTACTTC
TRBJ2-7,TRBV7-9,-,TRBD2,CASRSRGVEQYF,TGTGCCAGCAGATCCCGGGGGGTCGAGCAGTACTTC
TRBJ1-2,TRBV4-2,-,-,CASSQELRVAAPNGYTF,TGTGCCAGCAGCCAAGAGTTACGGGTCGCAGCCCCAAATGGCTACACCTTC
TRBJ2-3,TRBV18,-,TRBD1,CASSPQAPGGASTDTQYF,TGTGCCAGCTCACCACAAGCGCCAGGGGGCGCGAGCACAGATACGCAGTATTTT
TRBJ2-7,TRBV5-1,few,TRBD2,CASSPRTSDSYEQYF,TGCGCCAGCAGTCCACGGACTAGCGACTCCTACGAGCAGTACTTC
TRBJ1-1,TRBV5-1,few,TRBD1,CASSRDSTDTEAFF,TGCGCCAGCAGCCGGGACAGCACGGACACTGAAGCTTTCTTT
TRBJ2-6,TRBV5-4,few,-,CASSSTSGANVLTF,TGTGCCAGCAGCTCGACTTCTGGGGCCAACGTCCTGACTTTC
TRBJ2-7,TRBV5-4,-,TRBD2,CASSSPAGGPLGEQYF,TGTGCCAGCAGCTCCCCAGCGGGAGGGCCTTTAGGGGAGCAGTACTTC
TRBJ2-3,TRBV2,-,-,CASSEVLSTQYF,TGTGCCAGCAGTGAAGTTCTCAGTACGCAGTATTTT
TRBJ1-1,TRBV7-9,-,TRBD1,CASSLPGQQNTEAFF,TGTGCCAGCAGCCTACCGGGACAGCAGAACACTGAAGCTTTCTTT
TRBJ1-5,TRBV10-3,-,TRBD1,CAISETSLQGALSNQPQHF,TGTGCCATCAGTGAGACCTCACTACAGGGGGCTCTCAGCAATCAGCCCCAGCATTTT
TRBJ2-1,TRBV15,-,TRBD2,CATSRDPGLVGEQFF,TGTGCCACCAGCAGAGATCCCGGACTAGTCGGAGAGCAGTTCTTC
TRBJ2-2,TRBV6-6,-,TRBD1,CASKETGVIGELFF,TGTGCCAGCAAAGAGACAGGGGTTATCGGGGAGCTGTTTTTT
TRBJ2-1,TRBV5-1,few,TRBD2,CASSLQSGTSLISYNEQFF,TGCGCCAGCAGCTTACAATCCGGGACTAGCCTCATTTCCTACAATGAGCAGTTCTTC
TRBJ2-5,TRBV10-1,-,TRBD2,CASSESRLAGTKETQYF,TGCGCCAGCAGTGAGTCGCGACTAGCGGGGACAAAAGAGACCCAGTACTTC
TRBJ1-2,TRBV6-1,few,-,CASSPGTSNYGYTF,TGTGCCAGCAGTCCCGGGACATCCAACTATGGCTACACCTTC
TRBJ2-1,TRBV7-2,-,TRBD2,CASSFIRLAGDNEQFF,TGTGCCAGCAGCTTTATAAGACTAGCGGGGGACAATGAGCAGTTCTTC
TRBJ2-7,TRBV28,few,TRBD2,CASTSHERGTYEQYF,TGTGCCAGCACCTCCCATGAGCGGGGGACCTACGAGCAGTACTTC
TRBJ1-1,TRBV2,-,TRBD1,CASSADRAYGTEAFF,TGTGCCAGCAGTGCGGACAGGGCTTATGGCACTGAAGCTTTCTTT